These 12 T cell receptor beta chains came from one sample sequenced in a study of T cells in Graves' hyperthyroidism and ophthalmopathy. Amplification of TCR beta CDR3 regions was performed using RNA transcripts as template. The HTBI set primed first-round TCR CDR3 RT-PCR. TCRdb analysed the multiplex PCR reads with MiXCR anew, one entry per CDR3 protein. The table records approximately 560,000 distinct CDR3 sequences, around 16% of them present only once. Sequencing was carried out using blood. Receptors were obtained from a woman aged 25 to 45 with Graves' hyperthyroidism.

The genes are TRBV20-1 and TRBJ1-1, with no clear D. Between the trimmed V and J ends, which lost 0 bases and 6 bases, there was a span of 14 bases. CDR3 length: 14 amino acids. CDR1 is DFQATT and CDR2 is SNEGSKA in the germline V gene (reference sequence). Here the CDR3 reads CSARDQRAPAEAFF. The CDR3 coding sequence is TGCAGTGCTAGAGATCAACGGGCTCCTGCTGAAGCTTTCTTT.

V usage is TRBV18 and J usage is TRBJ2-7; unclear D gene. CDR3 length: 14 amino acids. V lost 3 bases, J lost 2 bases, and 11 bases lay in between. The V gene's germline CDR1 is KGHSH and CDR2 LQKENI. The DNA for the CDR3 is TGTGCCAGCTCACCCAAAGACGGGCCCTACGAGCAGTACTTC. Residues: CASSPKDGPYEQYF.

The gene calls are TRBV6-2 or TRBV6-3 and TRBJ2-7; the D gene is possibly TRBD2 (6 bases). CDR1 is MNHEY and CDR2 is SVGEGT in the germline V gene. Trimming took 2 bases from V and 0 from J, leaving 11 bases between them. The CDR3 is 15 residues long. CDR3 loop: CASSYGGATSYEQYF. The CDR3, as DNA: TGTGCCAGCAGTTACGGCGGGGCCACCTCCTACGAGCAGTACTTC.

This clonotype was recorded many times. The chain combines TRBV7-9 with TRBJ1-2; TRBD1 aligns across 7 bases. The CDR3 runs to 16 residues. V trimming: 3 bases; J trimming: 4 bases; junction bases outside the gene matches: 11. CDR1 and CDR2 from the germline V gene are SEHNR and FQNEAQ (reference sequence). The CDR3 DNA sequence: TGTGCCAGCAGCTTCTCAACAGGGGACCTAATCTATGGCTACACCTTC. Amino acid sequence: CASSFSTGDLIYGYTF.

This clonotype was recorded only once. One base away lies a much larger clone, so this may be a sequencing read error. The V and J genes are TRBV20-1 and TRBJ2-7; 11 bases fit TRBD2. J was trimmed by 6 bases and V by 6 bases; bases with no gene match: 7. The length of the CDR3 is 13 residues. The germline gives CDR1 DFQATT, CDR2 SNEGSKA (reference sequence). The CDR3: CSAGTSGRSEQYF. CDR3 DNA: TGCAGTGCAGGGACTAGCGGAAGATCCGAGCAGTACTTC.

The chain couples TRBV24-1 to TRBJ2-1, with TRBD2 matching 7 bases. The CDR3 spans 15 residues. The J segment lost 8 bases and the V segment lost 3 bases, leaving 9 bases of the junction unmatched. Germline lookup yields CDR1 KGHDR and CDR2 SFDVKD. In DNA form, the CDR3 reads TGTGCCACCAGTGATCCAGGACTAGTTGGGCATGAGCAGTTCTTC. Its protein product is CATSDPGLVGHEQFF.

This clonotype came up many times. This chain links TRBV15 with TRBJ2-7; 11 bases line up with TRBD1. In germline, CDR1 is LNHNV, CDR2 YYDKDF (reference sequence). V dropped 0 bases and J dropped 6; count of bases not matched to a gene: 13. The CDR3 is made up of 18 amino acids. The CDR3 is CATSRETDRGPVRREQYF. The CDR3 nucleotides read TGTGCCACCAGCAGAGAAACGGACAGGGGGCCTGTTCGGCGCGAGCAGTACTTC.

Worth noting for this clonotype: A much larger clone lies one base from this, so it may be a read error. The chain joins TRBV30 to TRBJ1-3; D is ambiguous. Germline lookup yields CDR1 GTSNPN and CDR2 SVGIG (reference sequence). This CDR3 has 12 amino acids. The V and J ends lost 7 bases and 2 bases respectively, with 9 bases between them. CDR3: CALHGPGNTIYF. In DNA, the CDR3 is TGTGCCTTACATGGTCCTGGAAACACCATATATTTT.

This clonotype showed up many times. V is TRBV12-3 or TRBV12-4 and J is TRBJ2-7, with 8 bases that match TRBD1. CDR3 length: 14 amino acids. Trimming took 3 bases from V and 6 from J; bases not matched to a gene: 7. CDR3 sequence (DNA): TGTGCCAGCAGTTTCCGGGACAGGACTCGCGAGCAGTACTTC. Its protein is CASSFRDRTREQYF.

This clonotype was seen only a few times. The chain recombines TRBV27 with TRBJ1-1, with D perhaps matching TRBD1 (5 bases). Germline V lookup: CDR1 MNHEY, CDR2 SMNVEV (reference sequence). CDR3 length: 13 residues. V was cut by 10 bases and J by 8 bases, with 20 bases left in between. The DNA for the CDR3 is TGTGCCACCTACAGGAGGCCGCCGGGCGAAGCTTTCTTT. It yields the protein CATYRRPPGEAFF.

This clonotype was seen ten or more times. The chain uses TRBV27 and TRBJ1-5; D perhaps matches TRBD1 (6 bases). In germline, CDR1 is MNHEY, CDR2 SMNVEV (reference sequence). Between the trimmed V and J ends, which lost 1 base and 4 bases, there was a span of 14 bases. The CDR3 covers 16 residues. The CDR3 nucleotides read TGTGCCAGCAGTTTATTTAAAGGGGGAGGAAATCAGCCCCAGCATTTT. Translation: CASSLFKGGGNQPQHF.

Only a few counts were recorded for this clonotype. The rearrangement links TRBV5-4 to TRBJ2-5; TRBD2 matches 11 bases. V lost 2 bases to trimming and J lost 5 bases; unmatched junction nucleotides: 14. Per the germline V gene, CDR1 is SGHNT and CDR2 is YYREEE (reference sequence). The CDR3 consists of 18 residues. The CDR3 DNA reads TGTGCCAGCAGCTTCCTGGGACGGTCGACTAGCGGGACGGAGACCCAGTACTTC. This sequence encodes CASSFLGRSTSGTETQYF.